The clone carrying this T cell receptor (beta chain) was seen just once. These data are taken from a study of blood T cell repertoires in COVID-19. Study at large: The samples span acute and convalescent COVID-19 from the United States, Italy and Spain. In each case, the material was cDNA or gDNA derived from T cells, B-cell-depleted T cells, or PBMCs.

The germline V gene has CDR1 SNHLY and CDR2 FYNNEI. The CDR3 is 15 amino acids. Trimming cost V 4 bases and J 0 bases; bases outside gene matches: 5. As processed by the authors: Reference gene primer amplification in the assay estimated nucleated cell counts. Sequenced by immunoSEQ multiplex PCR; TCRdb stores in-frame clones only, minus some. V, J and clone size derive from that table, while D and trimming were established from the DNA sequence. The sample carries about 370,000 clones, roughly nine tenths recorded once. The chain couples TRBV2 to TRBJ1-2; TRBD1 matches 7 bases. Sequenced: peripheral blood. The sequence derives from a woman aged 25 to 39 with COVID-19, enrolled during active disease. The CDR3 sequence: CASSVRQGANYGYTF. The DNA of the CDR3 is TGTGCCAGCAGTGTGAGACAGGGAGCTAACTATGGCTACACCTTC.